This T cell receptor beta chain is drawn from a study of neoadjuvant nivolumab and ipilimumab in lung cancer. The germline gives CDR1 LGHNA, CDR2 YNFKEQ. Between the trimmed V and J ends, which lost 0 bases and 0 bases, there was a span of 12 bases. The CDR3 has 18 amino acids. Only in-frame clones appear in the TCRdb table, and some are missing; sequencing was by immunoSEQ multiplex PCR. The table has more than 25,000 clones, more than 75% seen once. This sample comprised tumor tissue, obtained after neoadjuvant nivolumab, alone or with ipilimumab, at or shortly before surgery. The chain combines TRBV4-2 with TRBJ2-6; D call uncertain. The receptor was isolated from an adult with non-small cell lung cancer. CDR3 sequence (DNA): TGTGCCAGCAGCCAAGAGGCGCGGATGCCCTCTGGGGCCAACGTCCTGACTTTC. Amino acid sequence: CASSQEARMPSGANVLTF.